Listed here are 2 T cell receptor beta chains from one sample, sequenced in a study of CD8 T cells in Susac syndrome. The RNA, about 0.45 to 1 ug, was put through reverse transcription using random hexamers. MiXCR, applied by TCRdb to the immunoSEQ multiplex PCR reads, yields one record per CDR3 protein. Among around 270,000 distinct CDR3 sequences listed, over 75% were seen once. Sequenced input: CD8+ T cells from PBMCs. These TCRs come from a human donor with multiple sclerosis.

In this sample, this clonotype turned up once. This chain's CDR3 is CSARDSFYGYTF. CDR3 nucleotide sequence: TGCAGTGCTAGGGACAGCTTTTATGGCTACACCTTC. The rearrangement uses TRBV20-1 and TRBJ1-2; D may be TRBD1 (6 bases). V was pared by 3 bases and J by 5 bases, with 10 bases between. There are 12 residues in the CDR3. The germline V gene encodes CDR1 DFQATT and CDR2 SNEGSKA (reference sequence).

The gene calls are TRBV9 and TRBJ2-1; 9 nucleotides match TRBD2. The CDR3 runs to 17 residues. Germline values: CDR1 SGDLS, CDR2 YYNGEE. J was trimmed by 5 bases and V by 6 bases; bases with no gene match: 15. Written as DNA, the CDR3 is TGTGCCAGCACCCTTAGGGAACTAGCGGGTGGGGACAATGAGCAGTTCTTC. Its translation: CASTLRELAGGDNEQFF.